This TCR beta chain was identified in a study of blood T cell repertoires in COVID-19 (dated by TCRdb to 2020 to 2021). At the level of the whole study: Samples covering the acute and convalescent phases of COVID-19 were provided by collaborators in the United States, Italy and Spain. The material from the prospective study consisted of cDNA or gDNA derived from T cells, B-cell-depleted T cells, or PBMCs. Deeply sampled blood TCRbeta repertoires from subjects exposed to, actively infected with, or recovered from COVID-19 were included in the dataset. The repertoires were released in a freely available public database meant as a resource for research on the immune response to SARS-CoV-2. Samples were obtained from the ongoing ImmuneRACE study (first 160 participants) and from 1,254 subjects provided by 6 global collaborators. Nearly every sample came with metadata listing a de-identified subject ID, COVID-19 status, age in years and sex. HLA class I and class II types, where available, came from metadata supplied by the sample provider rather than from assay-based typing. Overall study outcomes, separate from this receptor: The quantity of clinical and demographic metadata differed by source and by participant and was supplied without curation.

As regards this clone: No cognate antigen has been identified for it. No much larger clone is present one base from it, and per-base qualities are unavailable.

TCRbeta CDR3 regions were amplified from genomic DNA by means of the immunoSEQ Assay, a bias-controlled multiplex PCR. From the authors' description of their analysis: Nucleated cell counts per sample were estimated from amplification of reference gene primers within the assay. Sequence reads were collapsed and filtered to measure the absolute abundance of every unique TCRbeta CDR3 rearrangement. For each sample, productive Simpson clonality was calculated as the square root of Simpson's diversity index over productive rearrangements. TCRdb retrieved this table from immuneACCESS and kept in-frame rearrangements only. Not all clones are present; in checked studies, unresolved V genes account for under half, and no reason is known for the remainder. V and J calls and clone size are given by that table; D and trimming were obtained from the DNA. This sample gives a few hundred thousand clones in total; approximately 80% of them show up just once. Together, the top ten hold 8.5% to 12% of the sample.

Collaborating institutions collected whole blood in K2EDTA tubes following their own protocols. For TCRbeta analysis, collaborator samples were shipped as frozen whole blood, as isolated PBMCs, or as DNA extracted from either sample type. This sequence originates from an elderly woman with acute or convalescent COVID-19. The sequencing input was peripheral blood.

The CDR3 region reads CASSPFGSGGGWSYEQYF. The bases are TGTGCCAGCAGCCCATTCGGTAGCGGGGGGGGATGGTCCTACGAGCAGTACTTC. The rearrangement joined TRBV7-9 to TRBJ2-7; 11 nucleotides in the junction match TRBD2. Trimming leaves V shorter by 5 bases and J shorter by 1 base, with the junction holding 13 bases beyond the gene matches. CDR1 and CDR2 are read off the germline V gene (reference sequence) as SEHNR and FQNEAQ. The CDR3 runs 18 amino acids, cysteine and phenylalanine included. Here the CDR3 DNA is all that survives: 54 bases in frame from base 1.